This TCR beta chain derives from a study of shared clonotypes between healthy human individuals. Looking at the study overall: CD4 naive and CD4 memory each took three plates per donor, while CD8 naive took two and CD8 memory one.

As concerns this clone: Its antigen is still unknown.

Sequencing used immunoSEQ multiplex PCR; TCRdb keeps in-frame clones, though not all of them. The sample includes 2,500,000 or so clones, 85% to 95% of them seen just once. CD4+ cell separation produced CD45RA+ naive and CD45RA-negative memory subsets. V lost 2 bases and J lost 1; bases outside the gene matches: 11. The CDR3 extends over 18 amino acids. The germline CDR1 and CDR2 sequences are GTSNPN and SVGIG (reference sequence). Study-level points and caveats: The rarefaction results pointed to incomplete sorted-subset sequencing despite large depth.

Sequenced input: naive CD4+ T cells sorted from blood. The subset: CD45RA+ positively selected. This sequence joins TRBV30 and TRBJ2-5; the match to TRBD2 covers 12 bases. The source is a man younger than 30 in good health. For the CDR3, the DNA is TGTGCCTGGAGTTTGTCTAGCGGGGGGGCTTCGTCCCAAGAGACCCAGTACTTC. Encoded protein: CAWSLSSGGASSQETQYF. Drawing the rest from reference TRBV30 and TRBJ2-5, the complete variable domain is SQTIHQWPATLVQPVGSPLSLECTVEGTSNPNLYWYRQAAGRGLQLLFYSVGIGQISSEVPQNLSASRPQDRQFILSSKKLLLSDSGFYLCAWSLSSGGASSQETQYFGPGTRLLVL.